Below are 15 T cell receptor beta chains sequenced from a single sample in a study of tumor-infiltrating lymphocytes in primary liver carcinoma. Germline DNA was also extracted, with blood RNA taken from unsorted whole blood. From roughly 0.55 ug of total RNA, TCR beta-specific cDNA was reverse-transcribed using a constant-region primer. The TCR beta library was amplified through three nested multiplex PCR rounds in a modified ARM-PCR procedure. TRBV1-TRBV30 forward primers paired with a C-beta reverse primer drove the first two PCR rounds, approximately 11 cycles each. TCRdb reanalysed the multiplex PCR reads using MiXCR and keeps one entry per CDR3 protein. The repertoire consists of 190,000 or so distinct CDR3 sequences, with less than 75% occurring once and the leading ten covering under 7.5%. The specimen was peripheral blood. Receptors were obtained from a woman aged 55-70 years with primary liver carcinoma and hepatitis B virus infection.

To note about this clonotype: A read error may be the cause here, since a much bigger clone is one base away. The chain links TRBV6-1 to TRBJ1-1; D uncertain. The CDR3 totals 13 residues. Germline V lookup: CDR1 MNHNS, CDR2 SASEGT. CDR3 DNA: TGTGGGAGCAGTGAGTTCCTGAACATTGAAGCTTTCTTT. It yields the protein CGSSEFLNIEAFF.

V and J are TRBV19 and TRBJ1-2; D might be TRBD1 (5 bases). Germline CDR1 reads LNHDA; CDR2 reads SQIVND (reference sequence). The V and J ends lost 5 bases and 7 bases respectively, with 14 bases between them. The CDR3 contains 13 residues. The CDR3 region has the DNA TGTGCCAGTAGTCCCCGAGCGGGGGGTGGCTACACCTTC. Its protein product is CASSPRAGGGYTF.

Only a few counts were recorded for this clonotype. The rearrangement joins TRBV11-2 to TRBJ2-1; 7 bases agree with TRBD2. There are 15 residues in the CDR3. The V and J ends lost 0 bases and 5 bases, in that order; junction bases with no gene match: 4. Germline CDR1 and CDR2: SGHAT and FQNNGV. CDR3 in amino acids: CASSLESSGHNEQFF. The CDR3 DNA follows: TGTGCCAGCAGCTTAGAGTCTAGCGGACACAATGAGCAGTTCTTC.

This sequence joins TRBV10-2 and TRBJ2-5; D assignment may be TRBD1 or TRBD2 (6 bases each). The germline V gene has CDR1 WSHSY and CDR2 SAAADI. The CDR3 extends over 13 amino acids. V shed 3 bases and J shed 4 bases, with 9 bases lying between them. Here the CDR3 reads CASSERGAETQYF. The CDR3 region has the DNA TGCGCCAGCAGTGAAAGGGGGGCAGAGACCCAGTACTTC.

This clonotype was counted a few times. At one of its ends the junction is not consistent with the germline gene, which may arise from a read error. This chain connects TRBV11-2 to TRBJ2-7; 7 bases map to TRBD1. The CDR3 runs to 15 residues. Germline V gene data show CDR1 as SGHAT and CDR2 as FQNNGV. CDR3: CASRDHDRDDYKQYF. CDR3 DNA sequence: TGTGCCAGCAGAGACCACGACAGGGACGACTACAAGCAGTACTTC.

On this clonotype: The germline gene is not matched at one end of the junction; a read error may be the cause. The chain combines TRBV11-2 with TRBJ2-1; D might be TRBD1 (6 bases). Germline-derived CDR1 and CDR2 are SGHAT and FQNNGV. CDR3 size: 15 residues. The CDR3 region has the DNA TGTGCCAGCAGCCAGGGGACAAGCTCCTACAAAGAGCAGTTCTTC. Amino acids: CASSQGTSSYKEQFF.

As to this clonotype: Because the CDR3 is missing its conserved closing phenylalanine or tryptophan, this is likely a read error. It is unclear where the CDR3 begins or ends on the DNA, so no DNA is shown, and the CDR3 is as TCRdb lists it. CDR3 sequence reads: CASSLGSRRVRGPLNTEPFS. The chain employs TRBV11-2 and TRBJ1-1. Germline CDR1 and CDR2: SGHAT and FQNNGV. The CDR3 spans 20 residues, counting both ends.

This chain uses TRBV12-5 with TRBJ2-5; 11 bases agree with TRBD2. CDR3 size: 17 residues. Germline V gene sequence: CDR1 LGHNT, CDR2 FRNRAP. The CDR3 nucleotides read TGTGTCAGCAGTTTAGTAGCGGGAGGGCCTAGGGATGAGACCCAGTACTTC. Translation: CVSSLVAGGPRDETQYF.

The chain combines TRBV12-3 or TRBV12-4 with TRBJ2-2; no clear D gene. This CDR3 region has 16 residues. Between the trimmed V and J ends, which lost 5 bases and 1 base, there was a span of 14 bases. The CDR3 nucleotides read TGTGCCAGCAGTAGGCGACCTTTTATGAACACCGGGGAGCTGTTTTTT. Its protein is CASSRRPFMNTGELFF.

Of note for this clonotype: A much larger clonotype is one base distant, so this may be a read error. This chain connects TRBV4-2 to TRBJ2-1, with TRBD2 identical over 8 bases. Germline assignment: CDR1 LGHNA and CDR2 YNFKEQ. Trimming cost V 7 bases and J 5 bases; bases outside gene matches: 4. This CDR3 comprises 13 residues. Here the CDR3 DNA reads TGTGCCAGCAACCCAGCGGGAGACAATGAGCAGTTCTTC. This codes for CASNPAGDNEQFF.

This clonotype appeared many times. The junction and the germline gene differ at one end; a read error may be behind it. The CDR3 nucleotides read TGCAGCGTGGAAGGCCTGCCTGATTCTGAGTATGAGCAGTACTTC. Translation gives CSVEGLPDSEYEQYF. The genes are TRBV29-1 and TRBJ2-7; D not resolved. The CDR3 length is 15 residues. Germline CDR1 is SQVTM and CDR2 is ANQGSEA.

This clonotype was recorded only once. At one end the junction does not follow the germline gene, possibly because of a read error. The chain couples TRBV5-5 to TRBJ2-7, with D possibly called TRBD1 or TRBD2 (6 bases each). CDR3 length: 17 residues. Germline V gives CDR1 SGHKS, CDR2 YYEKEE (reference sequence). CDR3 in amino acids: CASSLEALGGHSYEQCF. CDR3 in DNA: TGTGCCAGCAGCTTGGAGGCGTTGGGGGGCCACTCCTACGAGCAGTGCTTC.

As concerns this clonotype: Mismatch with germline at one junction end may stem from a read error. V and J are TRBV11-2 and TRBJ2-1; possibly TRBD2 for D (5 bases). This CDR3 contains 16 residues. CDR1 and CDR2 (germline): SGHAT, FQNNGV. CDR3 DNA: TGTACCAGCAGCTTGGAAACGGGAATGCCCTACAATGAGCAGTTCTTC. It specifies CTSSLETGMPYNEQFF.

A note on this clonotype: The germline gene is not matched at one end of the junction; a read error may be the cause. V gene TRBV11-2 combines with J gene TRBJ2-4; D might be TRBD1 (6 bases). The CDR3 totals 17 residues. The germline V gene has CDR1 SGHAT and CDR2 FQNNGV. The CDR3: CASSLRGSSITKNTQYF. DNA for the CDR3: TGTGCCAGCAGCTTAAGGGGGAGTAGTATAACCAAAAACACTCAGTACTTC.

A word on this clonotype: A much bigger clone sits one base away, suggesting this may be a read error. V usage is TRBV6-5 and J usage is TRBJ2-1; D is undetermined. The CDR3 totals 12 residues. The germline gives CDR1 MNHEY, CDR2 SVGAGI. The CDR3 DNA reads TGTGCCAGCAGCCTTAGAAGGAGTGAGCGGTTCTTC. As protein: CASSLRRSERFF.